Listed below are T cell receptor beta chains from one sample, sequenced in a study of blood T cells in healthy people across ages. From the 5' RACE reads, TCRdb called clonotypes with MiXCR, one entry per CDR3 protein. The table shows 1.2 million to 1.5 million distinct CDR3 sequences, with approximately 59% occurring only once. Sample: blood. These receptors all come from a man younger than 35 in good health. Each CDR3 is given with its conserved first and last residue. D genes are given only for firm matches. Size is stated for part of the rows, as once, few or many counts, or as a class when the clone is expanded.

NA	TRBJ2-5	TRBV15	TRBD2	CATSRETGTSGLNEQYF	TGTGCCACCAGCAGAGAGACCGGGACTAGCGGATTGAATGAGCAGTACTTC
few	TRBJ2-1	TRBV7-9	TRBD1	CASRINRGSGQFF	TGTGCCAGCAGAATTAACAGGGGGTCTGGGCAGTTCTTC
NA	TRBJ2-4	TRBV12-3/TRBV12-4	TRBD1	CASSFGDRGSIQYF	TGTGCCAGCAGTTTCGGGGACAGGGGTAGCATTCAGTACTTC
few	TRBJ1-1	TRBV5-1	NA	CASSIRGVNTEAFF	TGCGCCAGCAGCATCCGGGGGGTGAACACTGAAGCTTTCTTT
NA	TRBJ1-1	TRBV21-1	NA	CASGDPMNTEAFF	TGTGCCAGCGGAGACCCCATGAACACTGAAGCTTTCTTT
NA	TRBJ2-7	TRBV3-1	TRBD2	CASSQIDSGGSYEQYF	TGTGCCAGCAGCCAAATTGATAGCGGGGGTTCCTACGAGCAGTACTTC
few	TRBJ2-5	TRBV6-2/TRBV6-3	TRBD2	CASSYSGGALETQYF	TGTGCCAGCAGTTACTCCGGGGGGGCCTTAGAGACTCAGTACTTC
NA	TRBJ2-7	TRBV20-1	NA	CSAREGRSPYNEQYF	TGCAGTGCTAGAGAGGGACGAAGCCCCTACAATGAGCAGTACTTC
few	TRBJ2-3	TRBV5-1	NA	CASSLGPTREGTDTQYF	TGCGCCAGCAGCTTGGGCCCTACTAGGGAAGGCACAGATACGCAGTATTTT
NA	TRBJ2-7	TRBV4-1	NA	CASSQGTGQSYNEQYF	TGCGCCAGCAGCCAAGGTACAGGGCAGTCGTACAATGAGCAGTACTTC
NA	TRBJ2-5	TRBV7-6	TRBD2	CASSWTSGPPETQYF	TGTGCCAGCAGCTGGACTAGCGGGCCCCCAGAGACCCAGTACTTC
once	TRBJ2-5	TRBV7-2	NA	CASSLGLGLRETQYF	TGTGCCAGCAGCTTAGGACTAGGGCTTCGAGAGACCCAGTACTTC
NA	TRBJ2-1	TRBV11-2	TRBD2	CASSSGGRSYNEQFF	TGTGCCAGCAGCTCCGGGGGGAGGTCCTACAATGAGCAGTTCTTC
few	TRBJ2-5	TRBV27	TRBD1	CASTSTGQETQYF	TGTGCCAGCACCTCGACAGGGCAAGAGACCCAGTACTTC
once	TRBJ2-2	TRBV24-1	NA	CATAGVGELFF	TGTGCCACGGCAGGGGTCGGGGAGCTGTTTTTT
NA	TRBJ1-2	TRBV7-2	NA	CASSMDSDYGYTF	TGTGCCAGCAGCATGGACAGCGACTATGGCTACACCTTC